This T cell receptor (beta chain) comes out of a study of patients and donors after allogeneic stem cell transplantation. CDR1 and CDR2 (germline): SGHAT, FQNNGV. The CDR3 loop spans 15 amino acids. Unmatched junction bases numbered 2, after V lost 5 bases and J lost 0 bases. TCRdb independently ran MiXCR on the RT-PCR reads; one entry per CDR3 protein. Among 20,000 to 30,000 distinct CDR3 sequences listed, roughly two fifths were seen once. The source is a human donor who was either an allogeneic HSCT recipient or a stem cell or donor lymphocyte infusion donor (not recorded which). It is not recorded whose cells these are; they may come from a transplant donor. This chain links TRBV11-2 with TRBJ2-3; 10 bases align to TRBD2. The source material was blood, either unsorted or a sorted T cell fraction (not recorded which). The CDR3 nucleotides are TGTGCCAGCAGCACGACTAGCGGGAGCACAGATACGCAGTATTTT. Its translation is CASSTTSGSTDTQYF.